This T cell receptor (beta chain) was identified in a study of blood T cell repertoires in COVID-19. Study context: The United States, Italy and Spain were the sources of the acute and convalescent COVID-19 samples. Nucleic acid was either cDNA or gDNA, and it came from T cells, B-cell-depleted T cells, or PBMCs.

In the original processing: Cell counts per sample came from amplifying reference gene primers. Repertoires were generated with immunoSEQ multiplex PCR, while TCRdb's copy carries only in-frame clones and drops some. That table supplies the V and J calls and clone size; D and trimming were determined from the DNA. The table has approximately 98,000 clones, 82% seen once; the top ten hold about 18%. The CDR3 is 15 amino acids. Germline CDR1 and CDR2: SGDLS and YYNGEE. V shed 4 bases and J 4 bases; nucleotides not matched to a gene: 4. The clonotype comes from a man older than 75 with acute or convalescent COVID-19. V gene TRBV9 combines with J gene TRBJ2-2; 10 bases fit TRBD1. The sample taken for sequencing was peripheral blood. CDR3 residues: CASSSWDRGTGELFF. The CDR3 DNA sequence: TGTGCCAGCAGCTCCTGGGACAGGGGCACCGGGGAGCTGTTTTTT.